The 17 T cell receptor beta chains listed next were all sequenced from one sample in a study of vaccination effects on CD4 cells after COVID-19. Antigen-specific CD4+ T cells were expanded with viral peptide pools in the ViraFEST assay before sequencing. The culture ran for around ten days before CD4+ T cells were isolated. Each participant was administered two doses of either the BNT162b2 or the mRNA-1273 vaccine. Using immunoSEQ multiplex PCR, the repertoire was profiled, and TCRdb retains in-frame clones only, with some absent. The repertoire includes tens of thousands of clones, 65% to 90% of them detected once, and roughly 5% sits in the top ten. No cognate antigen is known for these TCRs. Sequencing was performed on CD4+ T cells from PBMCs cultured with SARS-CoV-2 spike peptides, taken after COVID-19 vaccination. The receptors were sampled from a human donor who received a COVID-19 vaccine. Some clones in this sample may be carry-over from other donors' samples.

This clone was observed a few times. The chain combines TRBV5-1 with TRBJ2-2; D ambiguous. The CDR3 runs 15 residues. Germline V gene lookup returns CDR1 SGHRS and CDR2 YFSETQ. Between the trimmed V and J ends, which lost 3 bases and 1 base, there was a span of 10 bases. CDR3: CASSYIALNTGELFF. CDR3 in DNA: TGCGCCAGCAGCTACATTGCCCTGAACACCGGGGAGCTGTTTTTT.

CDR3 amino acids: CASSEWADKLYGYTF. The CDR3 coding sequence is TGTGCCAGCAGTGAGTGGGCAGATAAACTCTATGGCTACACCTTC. This chain uses TRBV6-4 with TRBJ1-2, with D hard to call. The germline V gene encodes CDR1 MRHNA and CDR2 SNTAGT. The length of the CDR3 is 15 residues. V lost 3 bases, J lost 4 bases, and 15 bases lay in between.

This chain links TRBV18 with TRBJ2-5; D is unclear. With 0 bases removed from V and 6 bases from J, the gap between germline ends came to 14 bases. The CDR3 is made up of 15 amino acids. CDR1 and CDR2 (germline): KGHSH, LQKENI. The CDR3: CASSPPSLRWQTQYF. The CDR3 coding sequence is TGTGCCAGCTCACCACCGAGTTTAAGGTGGCAGACCCAGTACTTC.

The chain recombines TRBV19 with TRBJ1-1, with D perhaps TRBD1 (5 bases). The ends were cut back, 6 bases at V and 0 bases at J, with 14 bases in the middle. Germline CDR1 and CDR2: LNHDA and SQIVND (reference sequence). The CDR3 extends over 15 amino acids. In nucleotides, the CDR3 is TGTGCCAGTAGCCTAGGGGCCACCATGAACACTGAAGCTTTCTTT. Its protein is CASSLGATMNTEAFF.

CDR3 in amino acids: CATSGVGLGNQPQHF. CDR3 DNA sequence: TGTGCCACCAGTGGGGTGGGGCTGGGCAATCAGCCCCAGCATTTT. The chain is built from TRBV24-1 and TRBJ1-5, with D perhaps matching TRBD1 (5 bases). Germline V gene data show CDR1 as KGHDR and CDR2 as SFDVKD. The CDR3 extends over 15 amino acids. Deletions cut 5 bases from V and 2 bases from J, with 12 bases between.

The chain carries TRBV15 and TRBJ2-7; D gene uncertain. The CDR3 is 13 amino acids. Germline CDR1 is LNHNV and CDR2 is YYDKDF (reference sequence). V dropped 0 bases and J dropped 2 bases, with 5 bases sitting between them. The CDR3 DNA reads as TGTGCCACCAGCAGAGATCTGGCCTACGAGCAGTACGTC. It codes for CATSRDLAYEQYV.

This chain uses TRBV5-4 with TRBJ2-1, with D perhaps TRBD2 (6 bases). Trimming shortened V by 3 bases and J by 4 bases, and 14 bases separated the two germline ends. Germline V lookup: CDR1 SGHNT, CDR2 YYREEE (reference sequence). CDR3 length equals 15 residues. The CDR3 sequence is CASSSGTPNYNEQFF. In DNA, the CDR3 is TGTGCCAGCAGCTCCGGGACTCCAAATTACAATGAGCAGTTCTTC.

The chain uses TRBV7-2 and TRBJ2-2; 7 nucleotides agree with TRBD2. The CDR3 is 15 residues long. Germline V gene lookup returns CDR1 SGHTA and CDR2 FQGNSA. After removal of 5 bases from V and 6 bases from J, the junction contained 9 bases not matched to a gene. CDR3 nucleotide sequence: TGTGCCAGCAGCAGGAGCAGTGGACTAGCCGGGGAGCTGTTTTTT. Translation: CASSRSSGLAGELFF.

The chain recombines TRBV19 with TRBJ1-5, with 10 bases lining up with TRBD1. The length of the CDR3 is 17 residues. Germline V gene sequence: CDR1 LNHDA, CDR2 SQIVND (reference sequence). J lost 6 bases, V lost 3 bases, and 11 bases had no gene match. The CDR3, as DNA: TGTGCCAGTAGTATCCGAGACAGGGGGCGCGGGAGTCAGCCCCAGCATTTT. As protein: CASSIRDRGRGSQPQHF.

V gene TRBV7-3 combines with J gene TRBJ2-2; TRBD1 aligns across 8 bases. The CDR3 has 16 amino acids. Germline CDR1 and CDR2: SGHTA and FQGTGA. The V gene end was trimmed by 5 bases and the J gene end by 5 bases; junction bases not matched to a gene: 10. As DNA, the CDR3 is TGTGCCAGCAGCGCCGCAGGGGGCCCGGAGACCGGGGAGCTGTTTTTT. It translates to CASSAAGGPETGELFF.

This chain uses TRBV7-9 with TRBJ2-2, with a tentative D call TRBD2 (5 bases). In germline, CDR1 is SEHNR, CDR2 FQNEAQ (reference sequence). V gave up 5 bases and J gave up 3 bases, with 7 bases separating them. This CDR3 is built from 13 residues. In nucleotides, the CDR3 is TGTGCCAGCAGCCCACTAGACACCGGGGAGCTGTTTTTT. This translates into CASSPLDTGELFF.

The rearrangement joins TRBV20-1 to TRBJ2-2; TRBD2 might be the D (7 bases). The V and J ends lost 3 bases and 2 bases respectively, with 13 bases between them. Germline-derived CDR1 and CDR2 are DFQATT and SNEGSKA (reference sequence). The CDR3 spans 15 residues. CDR3 protein: CSASRGAINTGELFF. DNA for the CDR3: TGCAGTGCTAGTCGGGGGGCAATTAACACCGGGGAGCTGTTTTTT.

The rearrangement joins TRBV5-1 to TRBJ1-2, with D perhaps matching TRBD1 (5 bases). Germline lookup yields CDR1 SGHRS and CDR2 YFSETQ. This CDR3 comprises 13 residues. V lost 5 bases and J 2 bases, leaving 10 bases between the germline ends. CDR3 in amino acids: CASRQDSNYGYTF. Here the CDR3 DNA reads TGCGCCAGCAGACAAGACAGCAACTATGGCTACACCTTC.

This clone has only a few counts. V gene TRBV4-1 combines with J gene TRBJ1-6; TRBD1 is a possible D gene (6 bases). The CDR3 runs to 16 residues. V lost 1 base and J lost 7, with 14 bases in between. Germline V gives CDR1 MGHRA, CDR2 YSYEKL. The CDR3 protein is CASSQVPGQGNSPLHF. CDR3 bases: TGCGCCAGCAGCCAAGTGCCGGGGCAGGGGAATTCACCCCTCCACTTT.

The rearrangement links TRBV10-3 to TRBJ2-7; 10 bases are shared with TRBD1. Germline V gene lookup returns CDR1 ENHRY and CDR2 SYGVKD. J gave up 2 bases and V 4 bases, and 2 bases lay outside the gene matches. The CDR3 sequence is 14 residues long. Written as DNA, the CDR3 is TGTGCCATCAGTGGACAGGGGGCGACCTACGAGCAGTACGTC. This translates into CAISGQGATYEQYV.

The chain is built from TRBV5-1 and TRBJ2-3; 13 positions match TRBD2. V was clipped by 6 bases and J by 1 base; unmatched bases: 8. Germline V CDR1 and CDR2: SGHRS, YFSETQ. CDR3 length: 17 amino acids. The chain's CDR3 is CASTRPGTSGGTDTQYF. The CDR3 nucleotides read TGCGCCAGCACTAGACCCGGGACTAGCGGGGGCACAGATACGCAGTATTTT.

This clone was seen more than once but under ten times. This chain links TRBV6-6 with TRBJ1-1; a weak D match, TRBD1 (5 bases). This CDR3 is built from 13 residues. V lost 5 bases, J lost 1 base, and 8 bases lay in between. CDR1 is MNHNY, CDR2 SVGAGI, per germline (reference sequence). The CDR3 loop reads CASSLTGNTEAFF. The CDR3 DNA sequence: TGTGCCAGCAGTCTAACAGGGAACACTGAAGCTTTCTTT.